The entry that follows covers one T cell receptor (beta chain) sequence. This clone's antigen is unknown. Base qualities are not at hand, and no much larger clone is one base apart. These data are taken from a study of cytomegalovirus exposure and HLA in healthy donors (TCRdb year 2017). Turning to the overall study: An earlier analysis of approximately 600 of the donors reported 250 to 350 Gb of sequence data and 100 million to 140 million unique TCR beta sequences from some 180 million T cells. About 310 gigabases of sequencing data and approximately 85 million unique TCR sequences were included in an early release covering 550 to 800 HLA-typed donors. Among the roughly 400 genotyped donors, approximately 81% belonged to the genetic ancestry cluster associated with self-reported Caucasian donors. The study aimed to test whether signatures of past pathogen exposure could be identified by cataloging public T cell receptors. Using immunosequencing, the study profiled T cell repertoires from around 680 subjects and related those repertoires to cytomegalovirus serostatus. A separate validation cohort of approximately 130 different subjects was used in addition to the approximately 700-subject first cohort. The study combined high-throughput TCR immunosequencing, statistical association of individual TCRs with disease status, and machine learning to predict cytomegalovirus infection status. A later analysis re-examined previously published TCR beta repertoires from just over 650 donors and added high-resolution HLA genotyping to investigate patterns of TCR occurrence. Rather than drawing on any new phenotypic data, the later analysis identified candidate immune exposures from TCR beta sequences and the way those sequences occurred across donors. To decide whether each TCR beta V gene segment behaved as functional or pseudogenic, an earlier analysis of some 580 of the donors relied on high-throughput TCR beta sequencing. Alongside the repertoire data, information on donor age, sex, ethnicity and CMV serostatus was compiled. In a later genetic analysis, genome-wide SNP genotypes for about three fifths of the 666 donors were used, and that subset was treated as a discovery cohort. Every discovery cohort repertoire had been produced on one sequencing platform. HLA typing covered class I and class II loci at four-digit resolution. Typing coverage differed by locus: A, B, C, DRB1 and DQB1 were typed in roughly 629-630 donors, DQA1 in 522, DPA1 in some 610, and DPB1 in around 440. A handful of DR-DQ haplotypes were handled as single units for association and clustering because linkage in the cohort was strong. Across 300 to 500 genotyped donors of the cohort, an average of about 240,000 unique TCR beta nucleotide sequences per donor were sequenced, and roughly a sixth of those sequences were non-productive. The study at large found these results: A few of the identified cytomegalovirus-associated TCR beta chains were confirmed in vitro to be specific for cytomegalovirus antigens. The earlier analysis of 587 of the donors excluded some 15 rarely observed V segments, including chromosome 9 orphons, because counts were too low. At a false discovery rate of 0.05, a later analysis linked 15,000 to 20,000 TCR beta sequences to specific HLA alleles. In a later analysis, most CMV-associated TCR beta chains were found to appear HLA-restricted, with HLA associations seemingly driven largely by CMV exposure. An association between a missense DCLRE1C variant and V-gene and J-gene trimming of TCR beta chains was found in a later genetic analysis and replicated in an independent cohort. The study gave a list of some 150 TCR beta chains associated with cytomegalovirus. A group of highly shared sequence variants was considered likely to be a technical artifact of the sequencing pipeline. Linkage disequilibrium might explain the correlated functional status among segregating V segments, but an unknown experimental factor could not be excluded. In both the original and validation cohorts, the classifier was reported to diagnose cytomegalovirus status with high specificity and sensitivity. It was suggested by the authors that the approach could potentially be generalized to other disease states and immunological phenotypes. Most TCR sequences were observed very rarely across donors, whereas some public TCRs were present in many individuals. A further reported finding was that TCR beta sequences accurately predicted the HLA-A and HLA-B alleles for most subjects in the first cohort. Assigning TCR associations to individual alleles was difficult when HLA alleles, especially DR and DQ, strongly co-occurred. Only TCR beta chains were sequenced in this cohort, and the absence of alpha or paired-chain data limited detectable features. In a later analysis, HLA-associated TCR beta chains were found to be more clonally expanded and to have lower generation probabilities than equally common non-associated chains. In a later analysis, TCR association rates were found to vary across HLA loci, with the most associated TCRs seen for DRB1 alleles and the fewest for HLA-C alleles. A later analysis reported that several top co-occurrence clusters appeared linked to parvovirus B19, influenza, CMV and Epstein-Barr virus. Roughly uniform sequencing depth across donors was assumed in presence/absence analyses, although this assumption may not hold. Broadly in line with IMGT annotations, most TCR beta V segments showed up in productive rearrangements about 87% or about 30% of the time in an earlier analysis of roughly 590 of the donors. Because some donors lacked HLA typing at each locus, the association tests relied only on the typed subset. CMV serostatus was the only immune exposure information available for the cohort. Compared with the roughly 720-donor mean, donors in an Asian-associated ancestry cluster had fewer N-insertions in productive TCRs, according to a later genetic analysis.

The cohort was made up of approximately 670 healthy bone marrow donors. Cohort members were all nominally healthy when sampled, although unrecorded immune exposures were likely present. The donor tested CMV seronegative, placing the donor among the 350 or so seronegative members of the cohort. Every donor gave a peripheral blood sample, and the peripheral blood mononuclear cells from that sample were used for TCR beta sequencing. The Qiagen DNeasy Blood Extraction Kit was used to extract genomic DNA from the blood cell samples. The library was made by the immunoSEQ multiplex PCR assay. For the multiplex PCR, a mixture combining 60 forward primers for TCR Vbeta segments and 13 reverse primers for TCR Jbeta segments was used. The CDR3 region of rearranged TCR beta genes was amplified from genomic DNA with a multiplex PCR assay. Amplified TCR beta libraries were sequenced as 87-base-pair reads on the Illumina HiSeq System. The authors' analysis ran thus. Across the 700 or so repertoires, a later analysis counted 80 million or so unique TCR beta chains, 8.5 million to 12 million of which were shared by at least two donors. A nearest-neighbor algorithm error-corrected the raw reads and collapsed the reads into unique sequences, merging closely related sequences to remove PCR and sequencing errors. CDR3 sequences were aligned to IMGT reference sequences to assign V, D and J gene segments. For a sequence to be retained, at least a six-nucleotide match to both a V gene segment and a J gene segment was required. Rearrangements were called productive when the CDR3 lacked stop codons and stayed in frame with V and J; all others were non-productive. CDR3 was defined by IMGT convention, running from the second conserved V-encoded cysteine to the conserved J-encoded phenylalanine. In an earlier analysis of approximately 500 of the donors, sequences lacking an unambiguous match to a single V gene segment were excluded. In an earlier analysis of several hundred of the donors, V segments were called functional above 56.7% productive rearrangements and were called segregating when the between-donor standard deviation exceeded 5%. To diagnose cytomegalovirus status from the catalog of TCR beta chain sequences, a statistical classification framework was built. V and J gene assignment, in a later analysis, came from comparing TCR nucleotide sequences with IMGT/GENE-DB human TR gene sequences. Using the TCRdist pipeline, a later analysis assigned CDR3 sequences along with most-parsimonious VDJ recombination scenarios. In a later analysis, each TCR beta chain was defined by its CDR3 amino acid sequence together with its V-gene family, and reads without a unique V-gene family were excluded. A later analysis removed over 500 highly shared, low-generation-probability nucleotide sequences to deal with suspected cross-contamination and a sequencing artifact. In a later analysis, a clonal expansion index for each public chain was calculated from normalized within-repertoire ranks of inferred template counts. In a later analysis, generation probabilities were computed with a VDJ recombination model fitted to out-of-frame rearrangements, and the resulting probabilities were checked against IGoR. Hypergeometric tests were used in a later analysis to score TCR-TCR, TCR-HLA and TCR-CMV co-occurrence, with a repertoire-size bias correction applied to the TCR pairs. False discovery rates were estimated in a later analysis by permuting HLA or CMV assignments 20 times. In a later analysis, co-occurring TCRs were grouped using DBSCAN, with TCRdist sequence similarity added in when clustering inside HLA-allele-positive subsets. Repertoires with fewer than 30,000 or more than 120,000 public chains were left out of co-occurrence clustering, as were a handful of repertoires with anomalous nucleotide sharing. TCRdb mirrors the immuneACCESS table, restricted to in-frame sequences. Some clones are absent from its copies; in checked studies, under half trace to an unresolved V gene, and the reason for the others is unknown. D and trimming were read from the DNA, whereas the V and J calls and clone size are those reported in that table. The sample table shows about 190,000 clones, and around 83% are seen once. Jointly, the top ten make up about 0.8% of the sample.

Sequencing used PBMCs. This sequence originates from a woman between 18 and 29 years old in good health and CMV-seronegative.

The CDR3 region has the sequence CASSTQGGTYEQYF. The nucleotide sequence is TGTGCCAGCAGCACCCAGGGAGGAACCTACGAGCAGTACTTC. The chain couples TRBV7-9 to TRBJ2-7, and the D gene may be TRBD2, 6 bases matching. The cysteine opens and the phenylalanine closes a CDR3 of 14 amino acids. The entry retains the CDR3 DNA only, 42 bases that are in frame from base 1. CDR1 SEHNR and CDR2 FQNEAQ were looked up in the germline V gene (reference sequence). V was cut back by 5 bases and J by 2 bases, leaving a gap of 13 bases between them.